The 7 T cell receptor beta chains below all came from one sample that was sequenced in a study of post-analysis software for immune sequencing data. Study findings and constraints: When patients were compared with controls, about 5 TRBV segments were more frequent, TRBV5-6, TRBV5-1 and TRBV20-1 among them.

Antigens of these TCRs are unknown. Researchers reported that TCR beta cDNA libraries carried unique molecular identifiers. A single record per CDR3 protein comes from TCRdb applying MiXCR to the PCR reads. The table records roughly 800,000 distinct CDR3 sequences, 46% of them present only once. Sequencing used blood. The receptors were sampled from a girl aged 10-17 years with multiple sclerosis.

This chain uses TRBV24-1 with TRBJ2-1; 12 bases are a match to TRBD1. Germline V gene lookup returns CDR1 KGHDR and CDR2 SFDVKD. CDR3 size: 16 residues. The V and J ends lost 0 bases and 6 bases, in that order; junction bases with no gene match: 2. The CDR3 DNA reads TGTGCCACCAGTGATTTGGGGACAGGGGGCTTCAATGAGCAGTTCTTC. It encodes CATSDLGTGGFNEQFF.

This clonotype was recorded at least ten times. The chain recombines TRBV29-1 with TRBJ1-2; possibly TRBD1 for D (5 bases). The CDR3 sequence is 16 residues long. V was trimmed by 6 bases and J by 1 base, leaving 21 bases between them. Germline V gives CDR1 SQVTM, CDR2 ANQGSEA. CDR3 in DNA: TGCAGCGTCCCCCGGGACGGGGGACCATTTAACTATGGCTACACCTTC. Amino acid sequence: CSVPRDGGPFNYGYTF.

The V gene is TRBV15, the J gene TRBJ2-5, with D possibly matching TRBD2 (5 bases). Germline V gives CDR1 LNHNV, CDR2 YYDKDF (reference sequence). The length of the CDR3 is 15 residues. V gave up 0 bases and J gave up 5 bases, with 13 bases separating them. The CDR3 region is CATSRDPARGETQYF. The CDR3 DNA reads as TGTGCCACCAGCAGAGATCCGGCACGAGGGGAGACCCAGTACTTC.

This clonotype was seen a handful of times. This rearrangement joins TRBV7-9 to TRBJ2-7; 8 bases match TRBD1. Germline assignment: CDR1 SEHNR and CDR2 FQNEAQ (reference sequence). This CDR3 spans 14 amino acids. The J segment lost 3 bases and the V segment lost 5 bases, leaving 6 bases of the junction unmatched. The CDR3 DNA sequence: TGTGCCAGCAGCGGGGCAGGGGGCCACTACGAGCAGTACTTC. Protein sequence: CASSGAGGHYEQYF.

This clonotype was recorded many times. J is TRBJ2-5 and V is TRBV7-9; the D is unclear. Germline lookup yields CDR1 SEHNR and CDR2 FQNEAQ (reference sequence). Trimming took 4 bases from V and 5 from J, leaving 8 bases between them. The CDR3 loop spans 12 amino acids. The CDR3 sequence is CASSSGWETQYF. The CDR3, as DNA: TGTGCCAGCAGCTCTGGATGGGAGACCCAGTACTTC.

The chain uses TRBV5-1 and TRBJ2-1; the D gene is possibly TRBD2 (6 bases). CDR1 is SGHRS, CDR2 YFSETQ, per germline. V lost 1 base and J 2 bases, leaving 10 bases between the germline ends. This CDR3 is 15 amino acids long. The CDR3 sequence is CASSLKLAAYNEQFF. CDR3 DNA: TGCGCCAGCAGCTTGAAACTAGCCGCCTACAATGAGCAGTTCTTC.

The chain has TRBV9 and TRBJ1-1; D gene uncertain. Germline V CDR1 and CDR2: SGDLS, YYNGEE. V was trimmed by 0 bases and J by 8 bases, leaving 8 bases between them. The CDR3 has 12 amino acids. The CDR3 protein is CASSVAGREAFF. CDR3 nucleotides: TGTGCCAGCAGCGTAGCTGGCAGGGAAGCTTTCTTT.